This T cell receptor beta chain emerged from a study of blood T cell repertoires in COVID-19. As handled by the study authors: Counts of nucleated cells, estimated from reference gene primer amplification, were obtained. Clones were sequenced by immunoSEQ multiplex PCR, and TCRdb holds only the in-frame ones, with some missing. The DNA was the basis for D and trimming; V, J and clone size are from that table. The data show 250,000 to 350,000 clones, about 87% seen once. Germline CDR1 and CDR2: LNHDA and SQIVND (reference sequence). V lost 5 bases and J lost 13, with 14 bases in between. CDR3 length: 12 residues. Participants were aged roughly 18 to 90 years from around 24 US areas. Two negative PCRs, clearance, or symptom resolution had been documented for recovered Cohort 3 donors.

The clonotype comes from a woman aged 18-29 years who had recovered from COVID-19. Sequencing was performed on PBMCs or T cells enriched from blood (not recorded which). The chain employs TRBV19 and TRBJ2-2, with no clear D. The DNA for the CDR3 is TGTGCCAGTAGTCAGCAGGAAAGAGCGCTGTTTTTT. This codes for CASSQQERALFF.